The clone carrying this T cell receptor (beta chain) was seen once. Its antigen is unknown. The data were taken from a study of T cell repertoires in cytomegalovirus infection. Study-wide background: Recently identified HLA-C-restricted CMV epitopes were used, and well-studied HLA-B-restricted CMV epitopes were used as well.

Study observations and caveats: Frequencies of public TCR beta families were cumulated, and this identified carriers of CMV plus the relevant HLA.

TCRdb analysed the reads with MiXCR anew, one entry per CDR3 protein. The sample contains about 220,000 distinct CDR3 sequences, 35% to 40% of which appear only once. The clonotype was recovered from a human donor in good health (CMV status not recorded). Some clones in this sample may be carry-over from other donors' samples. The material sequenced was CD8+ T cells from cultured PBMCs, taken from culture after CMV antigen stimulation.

The CDR3 bases are TGTGCCAGCAGCCCACGGGGGGGATGGGTGAACACTGAAGCTTTCTTT. Protein: CASSPRGGWVNTEAFF. V is TRBV5-3 and J is TRBJ1-1, with D tentatively TRBD1 (5 bases). TRBV5-3 belongs to the ORF category, with a function that is uncertain. The CDR3 extends over 16 amino acids. Deletions cut 8 bases from V and 0 bases from J, with 20 bases between.